Following are 5 T cell receptor beta chains from one sample sequenced in a study of monozygotic twins with inflammatory bowel disease. Using the 5' RACE reads, TCRdb records one entry per CDR3 protein without DNA. This sample's table reports fewer than 200,000 distinct CDR3 sequences. Sequencing was done on a sample of blood. The receptors were sampled from a human donor with ulcerative colitis or Crohn's disease, or a healthy co-twin of an affected twin (not recorded which).

The CDR3: CSARTSGIGSDTQYF. The rearrangement uses TRBV20-1 and TRBJ2-3; TCRdb reports TRBD2, a call that lacks DNA to check it against. The CDR3 extends over 15 amino acids. The germline V gene has CDR1 DFQATT and CDR2 SNEGSKA (reference sequence).

The genes are TRBV27 and TRBJ2-1. CDR3 size: 14 residues. Germline V CDR1 and CDR2: MNHEY, SMNVEV (reference sequence). Here the CDR3 reads CASSFRGSYNEQFF.

The chain recombines TRBV12-3 or TRBV12-4 with TRBJ2-3. This CDR3 spans 14 amino acids. Here the CDR3 reads CASSLVIGWDTQYF.

The chain recombines TRBV28 with TRBJ2-5; TCRdb calls TRBD1, which cannot be checked without DNA. Germline V CDR1 and CDR2: MDHEN, SYDVKM. The CDR3 is 15 amino acids. The chain's CDR3 is CASSFRVGYQETQYF. The entire variable domain, with the rest obtained from reference TRBV28 and TRBJ2-5, is as follows: DVKVTQSSRYLVKRTGEKVFLECVQDMDHENMFWYRQDPGLGLRLIYFSYDVKMKEKGDIPEGYSVSREKKERFSLILESASTNQTSMYLCASSFRVGYQETQYFGPGTRLLVL.

The chain employs TRBV7-9 and TRBJ1-1; TCRdb reports TRBD1, a call that lacks DNA to check it against. Germline CDR1 reads SEHNR; CDR2 reads FQNEAQ (reference sequence). The CDR3 is made up of 16 amino acids. The CDR3 is CASSRRQPMGNTEAFF. The full variable domain, its missing parts supplied by reference TRBV7-9 and TRBJ1-1, is DTGVSQNPRHKITKRGQNVTFRCDPISEHNRLYWYRQTLGQGPEFLTYFQNEAQLEKSRLLSDRFSAERPKGSFSTLEIQRTEQGDSAMYLCASSRRQPMGNTEAFFGQGTRLTVV.